A selection of T cell receptor beta chains follows, all from one sample in a study of Graves' ophthalmopathy and Graves' hyperthyroidism. TCRdb independently ran MiXCR on the multiplex PCR reads; one entry per CDR3 protein. The data contain about 620,000 distinct CDR3 sequences, 20% to 25% of them singletons. The sequencing sample was made of peripheral blood. These receptors all come from a woman between 18 and 30 years old with stable Graves' hyperthyroidism. Some clones in this sample may be carry-over from other donors' samples. Each CDR3 is given with its conserved first and last residue. The D gene is left open where the match is weak. The size entry is marked missing in some rows and otherwise reads once, few, many or a size class.

clone_size d_call j_call v_call cdr3_aa cdr3_nt
few - TRBJ1-5 TRBV5-6 CASSLCAVPIDYSNQPQHF TGTGCCAGCAGCTTGTGTGCAGTACCCATAGATTATAGCAATCAGCCCCAGCATTTT
- - TRBJ2-7 TRBV20-1 CSAREPTRAIEQYF TGCAGTGCTAGAGAGCCGACAAGGGCGATCGAGCAGTACTTC
many - TRBJ1-5 TRBV28 CASRMGKVRSNQPQHF TGTGCCAGCAGAATGGGAAAGGTCAGAAGCAATCAGCCCCAGCATTTT
- TRBD1 TRBJ1-6 TRBV6-2/TRBV6-3 CASSWDRGRINSPLHF TGTGCCAGCAGTTGGGACAGGGGGCGGATTAATTCACCCCTCCACTTT
few - TRBJ1-1 TRBV2 CASRAPLNTEAFF TGTGCCAGCAGGGCCCCTTTAAACACTGAAGCTTTCTTT
few - TRBJ2-4 TRBV12-3/TRBV12-4 CASTWAAKNIQYF TGTGCCAGCACCTGGGCAGCCAAAAACATTCAGTACTTC
many - TRBJ2-7 TRBV20-1 CSARGPSVAYEQYF TGCAGTGCTAGAGGTCCTAGCGTTGCCTACGAGCAGTACTTC
few - TRBJ1-1 TRBV27 CASSLSIQAGYPLADTEAFF TGTGCCAGCAGTTTATCGATCCAGGCAGGGTACCCACTAGCGGATACTGAAGCTTTCTTT
many - TRBJ1-2 TRBV6-5 CASSYSSWQGFGYTF TGTGCCAGCAGTTACTCGAGTTGGCAGGGCTTTGGCTACACCTTC
- - TRBJ2-7 TRBV28 CASERDYEQYF TGTGCCAGCGAGAGAGACTACGAGCAGTACTTC
- - TRBJ1-1 TRBV6-1 CASIDSILRAFF TGTGCCAGCATTGACAGCATTTTGAGAGCTTTCTTT
few - TRBJ2-7 TRBV6-1 CASRATGEAYEQYF TGTGCCAGCAGAGCTACAGGGGAGGCGTACGAGCAGTACTTC
- - TRBJ2-6 TRBV11-2 CASSQDSSGANVLTF TGTGCCAGCTCCCAGGACTCTTCTGGGGCCAACGTCCTGACTTTC
- TRBD1 TRBJ2-7 TRBV27 CASRHTGQGYEQYF TGTGCCAGCAGACACACGGGACAGGGGTACGAGCAGTACTTC
few - TRBJ2-5 TRBV7-2 CASSLLGRVRETQYF TGTGCCAGCAGCTTATTAGGCCGAGTTAGGGAGACCCAGTACTTC
many - TRBJ1-6 TRBV5-5 CASSLTRVDKLYSPLHF TGTGCCAGCAGCTTGACCCGCGTGGACAAGTTGTATTCACCCCTCCACTTT
many - TRBJ1-1 TRBV9 CASIVTGDTEAFF TGTGCCAGCATAGTGACGGGGGACACTGAAGCTTTCTTT
- - TRBJ2-2 TRBV6-1 CASSETVGNTGELFF TGTGCCAGCAGTGAAACAGTCGGGAACACCGGGGAGCTGTTTTTT
- TRBD1 TRBJ2-7 TRBV2 CSSSEQGSEQYF TGTTCCAGTAGTGAACAGGGGAGCGAGCAGTACTTC
many - TRBJ1-6 TRBV2 CASSSWTDDLPLHF TGTGCCAGCAGTTCCTGGACGGATGATTTACCCCTCCACTTT
few - TRBJ1-1 TRBV2 CASRPDSFLNTEAFF TGTGCCAGCAGACCGGATTCTTTTCTGAACACTGAAGCTTTCTTT
many - TRBJ2-2 TRBV12-3/TRBV12-4 CASRPPANTGELFF TGTGCCAGCCGCCCGCCTGCGAACACCGGGGAGCTGTTTTTT
many - TRBJ2-7 TRBV7-3 CASSPRAGANYEQYF TGTGCCAGCAGCCCGCGGGCAGGCGCGAACTACGAGCAGTACTTC
few - TRBJ2-7 TRBV20-1 CSARDLDSPTYEQYF TGCAGTGCTAGAGACCTTGACTCCCCCACCTACGAGCAGTACTTC
few TRBD1 TRBJ1-1 TRBV6-5 CASSSPQTGGNTEAFF TGTGCCAGCAGTTCACCCCAGACAGGGGGAAACACTGAAGCTTTCTTT
- - TRBJ2-7 TRBV7-8 CASSLLQGPYEQYF TGTGCCAGCAGCTTATTACAGGGACCCTACGAGCAGTACTTC
many TRBD1 TRBJ1-2 TRBV30 CAQRQGAKGYTF TGTGCCCAAAGACAGGGGGCGAAAGGCTACACCTTC
- - TRBJ1-3 TRBV12-3/TRBV12-4 CASSSTAFRGNTIYF TGTGCCAGCAGTTCGACAGCATTTAGGGGAAACACCATATATTTT
few - TRBJ2-2 TRBV3-1 CARYTGELFF TGTGCCCGCTACACCGGGGAGCTGTTTTTT
- - TRBJ1-1 TRBV3-1 CASSQRAGDTEAFF TGTGCCAGCAGCCAGAGGGCAGGGGACACTGAAGCTTTCTTT
few - TRBJ1-1 TRBV20-1 CSADTVNTEAFF TGCAGTGCGGATACAGTGAACACTGAAGCTTTCTTT
many TRBD1 TRBJ1-2 TRBV30 CAWSADRDYYGYTF TGTGCCTGGAGTGCAGACAGGGATTACTATGGCTACACCTTC
- - TRBJ1-1 TRBV12-3/TRBV12-4 CASREGFEAFF TGTGCCAGCAGGGAGGGGTTTGAAGCTTTCTTT
many TRBD1 TRBJ1-2 TRBV6-1 CASRENTGGGGYTF TGTGCCAGCAGGGAAAATACAGGGGGAGGTGGCTACACCTTC
many - TRBJ2-4 TRBV6-2/TRBV6-3 CASSPLRGAVSKNIQYF TGTGCCAGCAGCCCTCTACGAGGGGCGGTCTCCAAAAACATTCAGTACTTC
few TRBD1 TRBJ2-7 TRBV6-5 CASSYKTGGYEQYF TGTGCCAGCAGTTATAAAACAGGGGGCTACGAGCAGTACTTC
many - TRBJ2-6 TRBV5-1 CASSHSAGPGSGANVLTF TGCGCCAGCAGCCACAGCGCCGGCCCGGGCTCTGGGGCCAACGTCCTGACTTTC
- TRBD1 TRBJ1-2 TRBV11-2 CASSYSQGAKNYGYTF TGTGCCAGCAGCTACTCACAGGGGGCGAAAAACTATGGCTACACCTTC
many - TRBJ2-2 TRBV6-5 CASSYSAVYTGELFF TGTGCCAGCAGTTACTCCGCCGTCTACACCGGGGAGCTGTTTTTT
- - TRBJ1-1 TRBV6-5 CASSSPTALNTEAFF TGTGCCAGCAGTTCCCCGACAGCCTTGAACACTGAAGCTTTCTTT
many TRBD2 TRBJ2-5 TRBV7-2 CASSLAGGLAGGPQETQYF TGTGCCAGCAGCTTAGCGGGCGGTCTAGCGGGAGGGCCACAGGAGACCCAGTACTTC